Sequencing of this T cell receptor (beta chain) was carried out in a study of Graves' ophthalmopathy and Graves' hyperthyroidism. Amplification from RNA transcripts yielded the TCR beta CDR3 regions. HTBI primers served in a first-round RT-PCR, which a second-round multiplex PCR followed. TCRdb analysed the multiplex PCR reads with MiXCR anew, one entry per CDR3 protein. The repertoire holds about 380,000 distinct CDR3 sequences, 15% to 17% seen once, with roughly 7% in the top ten. General study points: Predictions made by the model for ophthalmopathy progression reached roughly 70% sensitivity and just under 75% specificity.

As to this clonotype: The target antigen is unknown. At one end the junction does not follow the germline gene, possibly because of a read error.

People with hyperthyroidism were aged 18 to 65 and newly diagnosed, under 2 months' duration. Fresh peripheral blood (more than 9.5 ml) yielded the PBMCs. The CDR3 loop spans 15 amino acids. The germline V gene has CDR1 SGHNT and CDR2 YENEEA. The sample taken for sequencing was peripheral blood. The receptor comes from a woman between 18 and 30 years old with stable Graves' hyperthyroidism. The chain couples TRBV11-3 to TRBJ2-7, with 8 bases matching TRBD1. CDR3 sequence reads: CASILAGTGTYEQYF. The CDR3 nucleotides read TGTGCCAGCATCTTAGCTGGGACAGGAACGTACGAGCAGTACTTC.